This T cell receptor (beta chain) comes out of a study of T-cell memory formation after mild COVID-19. Overall study context: In these data, TCR clusters were largely donor specific.

This clonotype was found many times. Barcoded TCR alpha and TCR beta cDNA libraries with UMIs came from 5'RACE using constant-segment primers. TCRdb passed the 5' RACE reads through MiXCR, listing each CDR3 protein once. The sample carries fewer than 350,000 distinct CDR3 sequences, more than 15% recorded once. Germline CDR1 and CDR2: MGHRA and YSYEKL. V lost 5 bases, J lost 10 bases, and 12 bases lay in between. This CDR3 has 13 amino acids. The chain joins TRBV4-1 to TRBJ1-6; no clear D gene. Source material: PBMCs or a T cell subset sorted from them (not recorded which). The TCR sequence derives from a man aged 18 to 30 who had mild COVID-19 (a few samples of this study predate the infection). Cell type and time point are not known. The CDR3 DNA reads TGCGCCAGCAGCAGCGGTCCAGACTCACCCCTCCACTTT. As protein: CASSSGPDSPLHF.